These T cell receptor beta chains were read from a single sample in a study of OX40 agonist ivuxolimab in advanced cancers. Assay used: immunoSEQ multiplex PCR; TCRdb lists only in-frame clones, some missing. Of about 53,000 clones listed, 84% are singletons. The specimen was CD4+ or CD8+ T cells sorted from blood, collected in a trial of the OX40 agonist ivuxolimab. The source is an adult with an advanced solid tumor such as melanoma, head and neck, liver or kidney cancer. Each CDR3 is given with its conserved first and last residue. Size values are once, few and many counts, or a class for expanded clones, and some rows have none.

>TRBV15|-|TRBJ2-7
CATSRDRGYEQYF
>TRBV5-4|-|TRBJ2-1
CASSFPDHNEQFF
>TRBV20-1|few|TRBJ2-2
CSAGRSGELFF
>TRBV7-3|-|TRBJ2-3
CASSEIPTDTQYF
>TRBV7-8|-|TRBJ2-7
CASSLESGLVGYEQYF
>TRBV14|-|TRBJ2-3
CASSQDMKLGSADTQYF
>TRBV19|-|TRBJ2-1
CASSTRLGLEQFF
>TRBV28|-|TRBJ2-6
CASSLQFSGANVLTF
>TRBV7-9|-|TRBJ2-2
CASSLARGTGGNTGELFF
>TRBV11-2|-|TRBJ2-5
CASSYNIAGRETQYF
>TRBV23-1|-|TRBJ2-7
CASPERNEQYF
>TRBV4-2|-|TRBJ2-1
CASSSYLAGGIDEQFF
>TRBV10-3|-|TRBJ1-1
CAISVSGEAFF
>TRBV5-4|-|TRBJ2-2
CASSLYRANTGELFF
>TRBV21-1|-|TRBJ2-7
CASSARSDEQYF
>TRBV7-2|-|TRBJ1-5
CASSLGASQPQHF
>TRBV6-6|once|TRBJ1-3
CASSYSPDREDTIYF
>TRBV19|-|TRBJ2-1
CASSVLDTGTYNEQFF
>TRBV5-4|-|TRBJ1-1
CASSHNRGGTEAFF
>TRBV5-4|once|TRBJ1-2
CASSIETGRGYTF
>TRBV19|-|TRBJ2-3
CASSIGGMTADTQYF
>TRBV2|-|TRBJ2-5
CATLMGGLFETQYF
>TRBV7-9|-|TRBJ1-1
CASSLTGGTEAFF
>TRBV29-1|-|TRBJ1-1
CSVREIGGLAEAFF
>TRBV5-4|-|TRBJ2-7
CASSFRGFSYEQYF
>TRBV7-3|-|TRBJ2-3
CASSLLVRTSGTSTDTQYF
>TRBV6-6|once|TRBJ1-1
CASSYPRENTEAFF
>TRBV19|medium-sized|TRBJ2-2
CASSPWSGRAAGELFF
>TRBV7-3|-|TRBJ2-2
CASRPGINTGELFF
>TRBV19|-|TRBJ2-5
CASSMLLGGGRETQYF
>TRBV5-4|-|TRBJ2-7
CASSLSSGSGSYEQYF
>TRBV19|-|TRBJ1-3
CASSIGGSGNTIYF
>TRBV7-2|once|TRBJ1-1
CASSLVGGPNTEAFF
>TRBV7-3|once|TRBJ2-6
CASSLDPPAGSGANVLTF
>TRBV18|-|TRBJ2-7
CASSQLSRGGYYEQYF
>TRBV7-2|-|TRBJ1-1
CASSLGDRSGAEAFF
>TRBV11-2|once|TRBJ1-2
CASSPGPFTNYGYTF
>TRBV27|few|TRBJ2-7
CASSVDSSYEQYF
>TRBV19|few|TRBJ2-1
CASSPSLYGEQFF
>TRBV28|-|TRBJ2-7
CASGTTKPYEQYF
>TRBV18|-|TRBJ2-1
CASSPLAGLRNEQFF
>TRBV5-1|-|TRBJ1-1
CASSGTRDLQRPQTEAFF
>TRBV4-2|-|TRBJ2-3
CASSQDGANTDTQYF
>TRBV5-1|medium-sized|TRBJ2-7
CASSKVSGEYEQYF
>TRBV19|-|TRBJ2-1
CASSRTSGRAYNEQFF
>TRBV15|-|TRBJ1-2
CATSRGDRGSFYGYTF
>TRBV19|-|TRBJ1-1
CASSLQGLNTEAFF
>TRBV7-2|-|TRBJ2-1
CASSFPPGERLNEQFF
>TRBV6-6|few|TRBJ2-3
CASSYSIRGTDTQYF
>TRBV7-3|-|TRBJ2-3
CASSLNLAGGSDTQYF
>TRBV6-5|-|TRBJ2-7
CASTTSRYEQYF
>TRBV6-1|once|TRBJ1-3
CASSESPRGNTIYF
>TRBV30|-|TRBJ1-1
CALRGTENTEAFF
>TRBV30|-|TRBJ2-3
CAWDLSDTQYF